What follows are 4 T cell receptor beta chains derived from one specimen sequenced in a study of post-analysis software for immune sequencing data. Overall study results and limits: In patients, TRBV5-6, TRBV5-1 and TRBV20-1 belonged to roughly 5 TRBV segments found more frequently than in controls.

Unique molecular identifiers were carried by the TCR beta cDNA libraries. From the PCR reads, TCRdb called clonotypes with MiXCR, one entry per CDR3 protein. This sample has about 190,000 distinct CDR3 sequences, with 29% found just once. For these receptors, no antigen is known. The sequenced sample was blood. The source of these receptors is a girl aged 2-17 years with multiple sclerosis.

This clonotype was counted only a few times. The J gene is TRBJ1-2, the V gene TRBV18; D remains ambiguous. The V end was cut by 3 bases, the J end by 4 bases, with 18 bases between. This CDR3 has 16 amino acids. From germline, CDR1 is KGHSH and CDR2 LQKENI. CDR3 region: CASSPLGTRDGYGYTF. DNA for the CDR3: TGTGCCAGCTCACCTTTAGGTACGCGAGACGGCTATGGCTACACCTTC.

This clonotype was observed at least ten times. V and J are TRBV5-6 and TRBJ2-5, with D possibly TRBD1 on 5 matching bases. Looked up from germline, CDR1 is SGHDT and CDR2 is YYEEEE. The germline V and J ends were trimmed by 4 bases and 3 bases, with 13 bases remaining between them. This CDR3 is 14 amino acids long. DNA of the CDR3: TGTGCCAGCAGCCCGACAGTCTCCGAAGAGACCCAGTACTTC. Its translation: CASSPTVSEETQYF.

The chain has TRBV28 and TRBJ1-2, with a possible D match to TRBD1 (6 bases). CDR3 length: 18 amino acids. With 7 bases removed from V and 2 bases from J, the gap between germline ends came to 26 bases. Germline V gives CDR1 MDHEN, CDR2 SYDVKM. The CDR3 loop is CASINSGGHWTGNYGYTF. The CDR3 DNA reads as TGTGCCAGCATCAATTCGGGGGGACACTGGACCGGAAACTATGGCTACACCTTC.

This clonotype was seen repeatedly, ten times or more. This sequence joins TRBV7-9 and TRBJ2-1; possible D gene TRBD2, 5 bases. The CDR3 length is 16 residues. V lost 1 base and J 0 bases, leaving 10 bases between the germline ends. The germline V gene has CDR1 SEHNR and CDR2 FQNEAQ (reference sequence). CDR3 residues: CASSLEIGDSYNEQFF. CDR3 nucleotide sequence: TGTGCCAGCAGCTTAGAGATCGGGGACTCCTACAATGAGCAGTTCTTC.